This TCR beta chain was profiled in a study of graft-versus-host responses after intestinal transplantation. Assay: immunoSEQ multiplex PCR; the TCRdb copy retains only in-frame clones and omits some. Here the sample spans about 30,000 clones, about 85% being singletons. The CDR3 has 17 amino acids. Germline values: CDR1 MDHEN, CDR2 SYDVKM. V gave up 3 bases and J gave up 3 bases, with 18 bases separating them. This TCR was recovered from a human patient who received an intestinal transplant, so some T cells may come from the graft donor. The sample consisted of PBMCs, taken about 15 months after intestinal transplantation. The chain has TRBV28 and TRBJ2-4; the D call may be TRBD1 or TRBD2 (5 bases each). The CDR3 nucleotides are TGTGCCAGCAGTTTTGGGGCAGGGAGTATAGACAAAAACATTCAGTACTTC. Its protein is CASSFGAGSIDKNIQYF.